This note documents a single TCR beta chain sequence. The antigen remains undetermined. The ends were cut back, 0 bases at V and 2 bases at J, with 13 bases in the middle. The germline CDR1 and CDR2 sequences are SEHNR and FQNEAQ (reference sequence). The CDR3 totals 16 residues. The sample belongs to a study of shared clonotypes between healthy human individuals. Study overall: The plates for each donor numbered three CD4 naive, three CD4 memory, two CD8 naive and one CD8 memory. Findings and caveats of the study: The study found roughly 5% of naive CD4 clonotypes shared across a handful of donors.

All donors were Caucasian adults living in Nashville, Tennessee. Replicate PCRs run on sorted subsets employed 200 ng DNA, roughly 30,000 T cell genomes. Repertoires were generated with immunoSEQ multiplex PCR, while TCRdb's copy carries only in-frame clones and drops some. Among 2 million to 2.5 million clones listed, 95% were seen once. The sequence derives from a man younger than 30 in good health. The chain uses TRBV7-9 and TRBJ2-5, with D tentatively TRBD1 or TRBD2 (5 bases each). The material sequenced was naive CD4+ T cells sorted from blood. Subset given: CD45RA+ positively selected. As DNA, the CDR3 is TGTGCCAGCAGCTTAGCCCCGGGACCTCCTCAAGAGACCCAGTACTTC. Its translation is CASSLAPGPPQETQYF.